Listed below are T cell receptor beta chains from one sample, sequenced in a study of T cells in Graves' hyperthyroidism and ophthalmopathy. In TCRdb, the multiplex PCR reads were re-called with MiXCR into one record per CDR3 protein. The sample lists approximately 400,000 distinct CDR3 sequences, about 15% seen once, with roughly 8% in the top ten. Sequenced input: blood. These receptors all stem from a woman between 18 and 29 years old with Graves' hyperthyroidism. Each CDR3 is given with its conserved first and last residue. A D gene is named only where the DNA matches it firmly. Expanded clones get a size class; other rows say once, few or many, or leave the size out.

D	V	J	size	CDR3	DNA
NA	TRBV7-2	TRBJ1-2	many	CASSLAQNPIYGYTF	TGTGCCAGCAGCTTAGCGCAGAACCCAATATATGGCTACACCTTC
NA	TRBV5-1	TRBJ2-1	many	CASSLDAWGGGEQFF	TGCGCCAGCAGCTTGGATGCTTGGGGGGGCGGTGAGCAGTTCTTC
NA	TRBV6-1	TRBJ1-2	many	CASSSGLLGGDYGYTF	TGTGCCAGCAGTTCGGGGCTCCTAGGAGGGGACTATGGCTACACCTTC
TRBD2	TRBV14	TRBJ2-1	many	CASSQAQLAGGTGPQFF	TGTGCCAGCAGCCAAGCCCAACTAGCGGGGGGAACTGGCCCGCAGTTCTTC
TRBD2	TRBV11-3	TRBJ2-1	many	CASSIAGGKGNEQFF	TGTGCCAGCAGCATAGCGGGGGGGAAGGGAAATGAGCAGTTCTTC
NA	TRBV20-1	TRBJ2-3	few	CSAREYGGPSTDTQYF	TGCAGTGCTAGGGAATACGGGGGCCCCAGCACAGATACGCAGTATTTT
NA	TRBV28	TRBJ2-7	NA	CASSSSILAGYEQYF	TGTGCCAGCAGTTCGAGCATCCTCGCCGGCTACGAGCAGTACTTC
NA	TRBV7-2	TRBJ2-7	many	CASSLATQHEQYF	TGTGCCAGCAGCTTAGCTACCCAGCACGAGCAGTACTTC
TRBD2	TRBV5-6	TRBJ2-1	NA	CASSLTTSGNDEQFF	TGTGCCAGCAGCCTGACGACTAGCGGGAACGATGAGCAGTTCTTC
NA	TRBV19	TRBJ1-1	NA	CASRLGGSEAFF	TGTGCCAGTCGGTTAGGAGGGAGTGAAGCTTTCTTT
NA	TRBV3-1	TRBJ1-2	NA	CASSRSRDDGYTF	TGTGCCAGCAGCCGTAGTCGGGATGATGGCTACACCTTC
NA	TRBV20-1	TRBJ2-7	many	CSARARAPKGSNHEQYF	TGCAGTGCTAGAGCCCGAGCCCCTAAGGGGTCGAACCACGAGCAGTACTTC
TRBD1	TRBV20-1	TRBJ2-1	NA	CSVVAGTGDFNEQFF	TGCAGTGTAGTGGCCGGGACAGGGGATTTCAATGAGCAGTTCTTC
TRBD2	TRBV5-5	TRBJ2-2	NA	CAGSWIGGTNTGELFF	TGTGCCGGCAGCTGGATCGGGGGGACGAACACCGGGGAGCTGTTTTTT
NA	TRBV30	TRBJ2-7	many	CAWSVRTAYEQYF	TGTGCCTGGAGCGTCCGGACAGCGTACGAGCAGTACTTC
NA	TRBV24-1	TRBJ2-1	many	CATSPGYASSYNEQFF	TGTGCCACCAGTCCAGGGTATGCGAGTTCCTACAATGAGCAGTTCTTC
NA	TRBV24-1	TRBJ2-7	many	CATSEPPLYEQYF	TGTGCCACCAGTGAACCCCCCCTCTACGAGCAGTACTTC
TRBD1	TRBV3-1	TRBJ2-5	many	CASSPTDRGQETQYF	TGTGCCAGCAGCCCCACGGACAGGGGGCAAGAGACCCAGTACTTC
NA	TRBV5-1	TRBJ2-7	few	CASRWTVTTYEQYF	TGCGCCAGCAGGTGGACAGTCACCACCTACGAGCAGTACTTC
NA	TRBV5-1	TRBJ2-3	NA	CASRAGHQDTQYF	TGCGCCAGCAGGGCGGGACATCAGGATACGCAGTATTTT
NA	TRBV11-2	TRBJ2-3	many	CASSLVLAGGPSTDTQYF	TGTGCCAGCAGCTTAGTTCTCGCCGGAGGACCTAGCACAGATACGCAGTATTTT
NA	TRBV19	TRBJ2-1	many	CASSIDVRVRTNEQFF	TGTGCCAGTAGTATAGACGTACGAGTCCGAACCAATGAGCAGTTCTTC
TRBD2	TRBV4-1	TRBJ2-3	few	CASSQTPTSGSRNTQYF	TGCGCCAGCAGCCAGACCCCGACTAGCGGGAGTCGTAATACGCAGTATTTT
NA	TRBV19	TRBJ2-3	few	CASSIDRASTDTQYF	TGTGCCAGTAGTATAGACAGGGCGAGCACAGATACGCAGTATTTT
NA	TRBV12-3/TRBV12-4	TRBJ1-2	many	CASSLGGSRLDGYTF	TGTGCCAGCAGTTTGGGGGGGTCTAGGTTGGATGGCTACACCTTC
TRBD1	TRBV13	TRBJ2-5	many	CASSVYRGETQYF	TGTGCCAGCAGCGTCTACAGGGGGGAGACCCAGTACTTC
NA	TRBV7-2	TRBJ1-3	few	CASRNPMLNPDF	TGTGCCAGCAGGAATCCTATGTTAAACCCGGATTTT
NA	TRBV28	TRBJ2-5	NA	CASSLALQTQYF	TGTGCCAGCAGTTTGGCCCTGCAGACCCAGTACTTC
TRBD1	TRBV29-1	TRBJ2-7	many	CSVEARDRGGEQYF	TGCAGCGTTGAAGCCCGGGACAGGGGGGGCGAGCAGTACTTC
TRBD1	TRBV6-2/TRBV6-3	TRBJ2-2	many	CASSYLGTGTAMNTGELFF	TGTGCCAGCAGTTACTTGGGGACCGGGACAGCAATGAACACCGGGGAGCTGTTTTTT
NA	TRBV7-8	TRBJ2-3	many	CASSLPADLSTDTQYF	TGTGCCAGCAGCTTACCGGCGGACCTAAGCACAGATACGCAGTATTTT
NA	TRBV29-1	TRBJ2-7	many	CSVEDRGRQYF	TGCAGCGTTGAAGATCGGGGGAGGCAGTACTTC
NA	TRBV6-6	TRBJ2-7	many	CASSYSRGDHEQYF	TGTGCCAGCAGTTACTCACGGGGAGACCACGAGCAGTACTTC
TRBD1	TRBV7-9	TRBJ2-1	many	CASSSGTGSLGEQFF	TGTGCCAGCAGCTCCGGGACAGGGTCATTGGGCGAGCAGTTCTTC
NA	TRBV19	TRBJ2-7	NA	CASSPAPGQSVVYEQYF	TGTGCCAGTAGTCCCGCCCCCGGACAGAGTGTAGTCTACGAGCAGTACTTC
TRBD2	TRBV19	TRBJ2-3	NA	CASSITIAGGDTQYF	TGTGCCAGTAGTATAACGATAGCGGGAGGAGATACGCAGTATTTT
NA	TRBV3-1	TRBJ1-3	few	CASSPPGGGAGNTIYF	TGTGCCAGCAGCCCTCCTGGGGGGGGTGCTGGAAACACCATATATTTT
NA	TRBV7-3	TRBJ2-5	many	CASSPGRSSTQYF	TGTGCCAGCAGCCCGGGACGGAGTTCGACCCAGTACTTC
TRBD2	TRBV7-3	TRBJ2-3	NA	CASAGTSGGVLTDTQYF	TGTGCCAGTGCCGGGACTAGCGGGGGGGTGCTGACAGATACGCAGTATTTT
TRBD2	TRBV19	TRBJ2-7	few	CASSRPAGLADLKEQYF	TGTGCCAGTAGTAGGCCGGCCGGGCTAGCGGACCTTAAGGAGCAGTACTTC
TRBD1	TRBV20-1	TRBJ2-6	few	CSANPRGSGANVLTF	TGCAGTGCTAACCCCAGGGGGTCTGGGGCCAACGTCCTGACTTTC
NA	TRBV24-1	TRBJ1-2	few	CATSDSFTGINGYTF	TGTGCCACCAGTGATTCTTTCACCGGAATTAATGGCTACACCTTC
NA	TRBV6-6	TRBJ1-5	many	CASSYSPAGVNQPQHF	TGTGCCAGCAGTTACTCGCCGGCAGGGGTCAATCAGCCCCAGCATTTT
NA	TRBV5-1	TRBJ1-2	many	CASSLVADKGGYTF	TGCGCCAGCAGCTTGGTGGCCGACAAAGGAGGCTACACCTTC
NA	TRBV10-3	TRBJ2-7	NA	CAISNFEWVGGEQYF	TGTGCCATCAGCAATTTTGAGTGGGTCGGTGGCGAGCAGTACTTC
NA	TRBV5-1	TRBJ1-3	many	CASSLDRTGLSGNTIYF	TGCGCCAGCAGCCTAGACCGGACGGGGCTCTCTGGAAACACCATATATTTT
TRBD1	TRBV24-1	TRBJ2-3	few	CATINTGDADTQYF	TGTGCCACCATTAATACAGGGGACGCAGATACGCAGTATTTT
TRBD1	TRBV18	TRBJ1-1	many	CASSLDRGWTEAFF	TGTGCCAGCTCCCTGGACAGGGGGTGGACTGAAGCTTTCTTT
NA	TRBV15	TRBJ1-2	few	CATSREWGSKGYGYTF	TGTGCCACCAGCAGAGAATGGGGATCTAAGGGCTATGGCTACACCTTC
TRBD1	TRBV7-9	TRBJ2-7	NA	CASSWDSREQYF	TGTGCCAGCAGTTGGGACAGCCGCGAGCAGTACTTC
TRBD1	TRBV20-1	TRBJ2-1	many	CSAQPGQSYNEQFF	TGCAGTGCCCAACCGGGACAGTCCTACAATGAGCAGTTCTTC
NA	TRBV28	TRBJ2-1	many	CASSSGEGSYNEQFF	TGTGCCAGCAGTTCAGGGGAGGGCTCCTACAATGAGCAGTTCTTC